This note documents a single T cell receptor beta chain sequence. These data are taken from a study of shared T cell receptors in the human thymus. Germline-derived CDR1 and CDR2 are MDHEN and SYDVKM. V lost 7 bases, J lost 2 bases, and 18 bases lay in between. The CDR3 is 16 amino acids. Sequencing used immunoSEQ multiplex PCR; TCRdb keeps in-frame clones, though not all of them. Of hundreds of thousands of clones in the sample, over 75% were seen once. The data also belong to a second study, concerning human thymus T cells. That paper notes: Resections obtained during corrective heart surgery supplied the thymus tissue.

Material for sequencing was thymocytes. This sequence originates from a boy under two years old with a congenital heart defect. This chain connects TRBV28 to TRBJ1-5; D is possibly TRBD1 (6 bases). The CDR3 loop is CASTPGRDTGNQPQHF. The CDR3 bases are TGTGCCAGCACCCCAGGCCGGGACACGGGCAATCAGCCCCAGCATTTT.